This entry features one T cell receptor beta chain sequence. Its target is not known. The data derive from a study of T cell responses to AZD1222 COVID-19 vaccine. Study results and limitations: Reports say nearly half of spike-specific TCRs go after unmutated variant regions. There were repertoire samples only from the period after the peak T cell response. The donor group comprised mostly white British people and more females; the analysis possibly underestimated clonal diversity. Spike-specific TCR breadth and depth both grew after two AZD1222 doses.

In germline, CDR1 is MNHEY, CDR2 SMNVEV (reference sequence). This CDR3 is 14 amino acids long. The V segment lost 0 bases and the J segment 6 bases; nucleotides outside the gene matches: 3. The assay was immunoSEQ multiplex PCR, and TCRdb's table has in-frame clones only and misses some. This sample yields over 110,000 clones, of which around nine tenths are seen a single time; 9% to 9.5% belongs to the top ten. The chain is built from TRBV27 and TRBJ1-2; TRBD1 matches at 8 bases. This specimen was peripheral blood, taken 28 days after the second AZD1222 dose. The TCR was taken from an adult who received the AZD1222 COVID-19 vaccine. This chain's CDR3 is CASSLSGTGDGYTF. The CDR3 DNA reads TGTGCCAGCAGTTTATCCGGGACAGGAGATGGCTACACCTTC.